The source of this T cell receptor beta chain is a study of tumor-infiltrating lymphocytes in primary liver carcinoma. Study-wide background: Sequenced samples came back with roughly 3.65 to 7.5 million productive TCRbeta reads, and the counts looked alike across tissue types.

Each 20-30 mg portion of unsorted bulk tissue served as the source for co-extraction of RNA and DNA. At sampling, these chronic HBV carriers had received no treatment. Tumors were each sampled at five separate regions. As concerns this clonotype: Its antigen is currently unknown. Its ends do not fully match the called genes, so a read error is possible.

Study-level points and caveats: Among the pair types, tumor region pairs showed more overlap than tumor-adjacent and tumor-blood pairs.

Starting from approximately 470 ng of total RNA, TCR beta cDNA was produced with a primer in the constant region. ARM-PCR was slightly modified, and three nested multiplex PCR rounds with it gave rise to the TCR beta libraries. PCR rounds one and two used TRBV1-TRBV30 forward primers with a C-beta reverse primer for approximately 10 cycles each. TCRdb reprocessed the multiplex PCR reads via MiXCR and lists one record per CDR3 protein. The sample lists 90,000 to 100,000 distinct CDR3 sequences; 69% were seen once. CDR1 and CDR2 from the germline V gene are MDHEN and SYDVKM. The CDR3 is 15 amino acids.

Sequencing used liver tumor tissue from sampling region 5. The subset was: tumor region T5, tumor centre. This clonotype was obtained from a woman aged 55-69 years with primary liver carcinoma and hepatitis B virus infection. V is TRBV28 and J is TRBJ2-3; TRBD2 aligns across 12 bases. CDR3 in DNA: TGTGTCAGCAGTTTACTAGCGGGAGGCGCAGATACGCAGTATTTT. Its translation: CVSSLLAGGADTQYF.